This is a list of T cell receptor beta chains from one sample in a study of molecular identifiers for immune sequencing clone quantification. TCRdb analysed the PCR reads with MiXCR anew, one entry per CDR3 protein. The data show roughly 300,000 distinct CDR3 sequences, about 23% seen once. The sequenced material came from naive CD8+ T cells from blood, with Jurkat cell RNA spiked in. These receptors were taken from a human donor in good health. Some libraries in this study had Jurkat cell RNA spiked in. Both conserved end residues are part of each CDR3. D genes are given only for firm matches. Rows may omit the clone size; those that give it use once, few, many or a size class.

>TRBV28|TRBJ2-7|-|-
TGTGCCAGCACCCCGGGCGCGGGACACTTCGACGAGCAGTACTTC
CASTPGAGHFDEQYF
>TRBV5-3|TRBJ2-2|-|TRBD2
TGTGCCAGCAGCGAGGGACTAGCGGGGGTAGCCGGGGAGCCGTTTTTT
CASSEGLAGVAGEPFF
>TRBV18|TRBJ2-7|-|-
TGTACCAGCTCAGTCCACCCGGACTTCTACGAGCAGTACTTC
CTSSVHPDFYEQYF
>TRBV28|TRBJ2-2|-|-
TGTGCCAGCAGTCCCAGGGTGTTACGTGACACCGGGGAGCTGTTTTTT
CASSPRVLRDTGELFF
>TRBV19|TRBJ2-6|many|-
TGTGCCAGTAGTATGAGCAGTGCCGGGGCCAACGTCCTGACTTTC
CASSMSSAGANVLTF
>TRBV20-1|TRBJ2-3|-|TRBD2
TGCAGTGCCCCTGTGGGACTAGCGGACTTCCCTAACACAGATACGCAGTATTTT
CSAPVGLADFPNTDTQYF
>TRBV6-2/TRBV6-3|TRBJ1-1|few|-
TGTGCCATATGTCGGTTCATGAACACTGAGGCTTTCTTT
CAICRFMNTEAFF
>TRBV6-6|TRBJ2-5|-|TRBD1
TGTGCCAGCAGTTCCTACCCCGACAGGGGGCTTGAGACCCAGTACTTC
CASSSYPDRGLETQYF
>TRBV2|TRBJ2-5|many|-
TGTGCCAGCAGTGAAGAGGTTGCGGGACCTCAGCAAGAGACCCAGTACTTC
CASSEEVAGPQQETQYF
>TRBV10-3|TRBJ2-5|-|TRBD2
TGTGCCACCAGTGAGCTAGCGGGACAAGAGACCCAGTACTTC
CATSELAGQETQYF
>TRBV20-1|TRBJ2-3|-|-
TGCAGTGCTAGAGATCTGGAGACCACAGATACGCAGTATTTT
CSARDLETTDTQYF
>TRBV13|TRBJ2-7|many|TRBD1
TGTGCCAGCAGCTTACGGACAGGGACCTACGAGCAGTACTTC
CASSLRTGTYEQYF
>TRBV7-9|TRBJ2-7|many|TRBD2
TGTGCCAGCAGTTCTAGCGGTTCCTACGAGCAGTACTTC
CASSSSGSYEQYF
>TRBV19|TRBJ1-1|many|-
TGTGCCAGTAGTATAGGTCAGGGCCGCACTGAAGCTTTCTTT
CASSIGQGRTEAFF
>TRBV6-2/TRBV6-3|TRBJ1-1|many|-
TGTGCCAGCAGTTTCCCCGAAGCTGAAGCTTTCTTT
CASSFPEAEAFF
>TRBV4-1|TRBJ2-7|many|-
TGCGCCAGCAGCCAACATTTAGGGTACGAGCAGTACTTC
CASSQHLGYEQYF
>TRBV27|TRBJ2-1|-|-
TGTGCCAGCAGTTTACAGGATTACGATGAGCAGTTCTTC
CASSLQDYDEQFF
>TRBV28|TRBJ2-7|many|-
TGTGCCAGCAGTACCGGACAGACCTACGAGCAGTACTTC
CASSTGQTYEQYF
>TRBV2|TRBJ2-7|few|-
TGTGCCAGCAGTCAGTCCTACGGGAGCTCCTACGAGCAGTACTTC
CASSQSYGSSYEQYF
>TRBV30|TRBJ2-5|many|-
TGTGCCTGGAGTAGTCAGCACCAAGAGACCCAGTACTTC
CAWSSQHQETQYF
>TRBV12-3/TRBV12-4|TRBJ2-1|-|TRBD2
TGTGCCAGCAGCCCAGACGAGCGGGGAATCAATGAGCAGTTCTTC
CASSPDERGINEQFF
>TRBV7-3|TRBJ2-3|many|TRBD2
TGTGCCAGCAGCCCATCCGGGAGGGCCGCAGATACGCAGTATTTT
CASSPSGRAADTQYF
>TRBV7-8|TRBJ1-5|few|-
TGTGCCAGCAGCTTAGCGGACAGCCGCAATCAGCCCCAGCATTTT
CASSLADSRNQPQHF
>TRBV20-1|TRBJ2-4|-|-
TGCAGTGCGGACGAAGCCAAAAACATTCAGTACTTC
CSADEAKNIQYF
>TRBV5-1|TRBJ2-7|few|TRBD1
TGCGCCAGCAGCTTGGGCACAGGGGGCGCGTTGACCTACGAGCAGTACTTC
CASSLGTGGALTYEQYF
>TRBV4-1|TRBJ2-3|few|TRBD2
TGCGCCAGCAGCCAAAGACTAGCGAGCCCCACAGATACGCAGTATTTT
CASSQRLASPTDTQYF
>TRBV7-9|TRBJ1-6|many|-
TGTGCCAGCAGCTCAGCAGGGTACTCACCCCTCCACTTT
CASSSAGYSPLHF
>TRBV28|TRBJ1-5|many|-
TGTGCCAGCAGTTTAAGATCAGTCGGGGGTCAGCCCCAGCATTTT
CASSLRSVGGQPQHF
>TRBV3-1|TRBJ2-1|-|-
TGTGCCAGCAGCCAAGGACAGGACTCCTACAATGAGCAGTTCTTC
CASSQGQDSYNEQFF
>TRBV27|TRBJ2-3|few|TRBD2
TGTGCCAGTACCGCCCAGCGGGGGGTCTCCGATACGCAGTATTTT
CASTAQRGVSDTQYF
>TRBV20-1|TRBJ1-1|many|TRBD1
TGCAGTGCTAGAGTCGCCGGGACAGGGGACACTGAAGCTTTCTTT
CSARVAGTGDTEAFF
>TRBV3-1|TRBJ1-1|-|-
TGTGCCAGCAGCCATCCCTATTCCACTGAAGCTTTCTTT
CASSHPYSTEAFF
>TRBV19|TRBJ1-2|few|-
TGTGCCAGTAGTTTCTCCTCTTTCTATGGCTACACCTTC
CASSFSSFYGYTF
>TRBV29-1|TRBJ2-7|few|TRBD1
TGCAGCGTTGAGGATAGGGACAGAAGGCACGAGCAGTACTTC
CSVEDRDRRHEQYF
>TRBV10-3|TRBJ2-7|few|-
TGTGCCATCAGTGATCGAGTCCTGAGATACGAGCAGTACTTC
CAISDRVLRYEQYF
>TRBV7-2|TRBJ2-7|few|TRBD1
TGTGCCAGCAGCTTAGTTCTTAGGGGGCTGAATACCTACGAGCAGTACTTC
CASSLVLRGLNTYEQYF
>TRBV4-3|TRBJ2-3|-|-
TGCGCCAGCAGCCGAGCAGGAGCCCAGGGGTATGCAGATACGCAGTATTTT
CASSRAGAQGYADTQYF
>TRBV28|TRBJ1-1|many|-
TGTGCCAGCAGTTTAGTGGGTTACACTGAAGCTTTCTTT
CASSLVGYTEAFF
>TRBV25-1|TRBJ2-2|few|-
TGTGCCAGCAGTGGTTTGGACAGCACCGGGGAGCTGTTTTTT
CASSGLDSTGELFF
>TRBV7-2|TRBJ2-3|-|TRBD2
TGTGCCAGCAGCTTCTCAAGGCCGACTAGCGGGTCCGTCCCAGATACGCAGTATTTT
CASSFSRPTSGSVPDTQYF
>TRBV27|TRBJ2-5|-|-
TGTGCCAGCAGTCCCGTTTCGGTCACAGGGATCCAAGAGACCCAGTACTTC
CASSPVSVTGIQETQYF
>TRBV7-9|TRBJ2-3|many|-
TGTGCCAGCAGCTCCTCCAAAATTGGGGACCTCACAGATACGCAGTATTTT
CASSSSKIGDLTDTQYF
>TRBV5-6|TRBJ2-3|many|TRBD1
TGTGCCAGCAGCTTGGTGACAGGGGCAGATACGCAGTATTTT
CASSLVTGADTQYF
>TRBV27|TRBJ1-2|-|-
TGTGCCAGCAGTTCACTGGGGGGGGGCTATGGCTACACCTTC
CASSSLGGGYGYTF
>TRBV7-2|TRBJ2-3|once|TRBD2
TGTGCCAGCAGCCCGGGACTAGGGGTTGAGACAGATACGCAGTATTTT
CASSPGLGVETDTQYF
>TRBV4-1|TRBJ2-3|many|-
TGCGCCAGCAGCCAAGTGGGAGTAAGCACAGATACGCAGTATTTT
CASSQVGVSTDTQYF
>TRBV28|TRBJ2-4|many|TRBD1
TGTGCCAGCAGCCGTGACAGGGGAGCCAAAAACATTCAGTACTTC
CASSRDRGAKNIQYF
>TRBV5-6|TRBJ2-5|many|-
TGTGCCAGCAGCTTTAGAAATCAAGAGACCCAGTACTTC
CASSFRNQETQYF
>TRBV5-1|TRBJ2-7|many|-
TGCGCCAGCAGCGGCGACAATGGGATTGAGCAGTACTTC
CASSGDNGIEQYF
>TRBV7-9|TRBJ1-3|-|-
TGTGCCAGCAGCCCGGACGCTGGAAACACCATATATTTT
CASSPDAGNTIYF
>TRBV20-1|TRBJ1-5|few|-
TGCAGTGCTAGAGAAGGGCGGAATTATAGCAATCATCCCCAGCATTTT
CSAREGRNYSNHPQHF
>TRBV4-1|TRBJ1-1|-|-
TGCGCCAGCAGCCGGACTAGGACAGATCGAGCTTTCTTT
CASSRTRTDRAFF